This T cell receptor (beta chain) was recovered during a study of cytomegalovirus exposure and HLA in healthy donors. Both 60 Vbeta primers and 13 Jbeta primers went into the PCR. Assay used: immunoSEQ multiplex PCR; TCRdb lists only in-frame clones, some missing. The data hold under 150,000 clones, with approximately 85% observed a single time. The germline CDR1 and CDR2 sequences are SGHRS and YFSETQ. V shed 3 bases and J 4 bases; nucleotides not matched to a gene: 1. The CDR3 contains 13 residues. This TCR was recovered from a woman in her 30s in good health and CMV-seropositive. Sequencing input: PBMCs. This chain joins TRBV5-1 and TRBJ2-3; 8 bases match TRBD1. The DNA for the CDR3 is TGCGCCAGCAGCTCACAGGGGGCAGATACGCAGTATTTT. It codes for CASSSQGADTQYF.